These T cell receptor beta chains were read from a single sample in a study of T-cell reconstitution after alpha-beta-depleted transplantation in children. TCRdb passed the PCR reads through MiXCR, listing each CDR3 protein once. The data contain more than 500,000 distinct CDR3 sequences, roughly 10% of them singletons. The specimen comprised PBMCs, mostly from graft donor cells, sampled 180 days after TCRalphabeta/CD19-depleted stem cell transplant. These receptors were collected from a female patient younger than 10 who had a stem cell transplant for aplastic anemia, so the T cells may come from the graft donor. Each CDR3 is given with its conserved first and last residue. The D gene is left open where the match is weak. Clone sizes are given selectively: once, few, many, or a class where the clone is expanded.

clone_size: few; j_call: TRBJ2-7; d_call: NA; v_call: TRBV5-1; cdr3_aa: CASSLGGARSQSYEQYF; cdr3_nt: TGCGCCAGCAGCTTGGGCGGGGCCCGATCTCAATCCTACGAGCAGTACTTC
clone_size: NA; j_call: TRBJ2-6; d_call: NA; v_call: TRBV29-1; cdr3_aa: CSVLSGANVLTF; cdr3_nt: TGCAGCGTTCTATCTGGGGCCAACGTCCTGACTTTC
clone_size: NA; j_call: TRBJ2-5; d_call: TRBD2; v_call: TRBV11-3; cdr3_aa: CASSDVAGIKTQYF; cdr3_nt: TGTGCCAGCAGCGACGTAGCGGGAATAAAGACCCAGTACTTC
clone_size: NA; j_call: TRBJ2-1; d_call: NA; v_call: TRBV20-1; cdr3_aa: CSAQSVPFWSYNEQFF; cdr3_nt: TGCAGTGCTCAATCGGTCCCTTTTTGGTCCTACAATGAGCAGTTCTTC
clone_size: few; j_call: TRBJ2-7; d_call: NA; v_call: TRBV21-1; cdr3_aa: CASSNDQGQYVDEQYF; cdr3_nt: TGTGCCAGCAGCAACGATCAAGGACAGTATGTAGACGAGCAGTACTTC
clone_size: NA; j_call: TRBJ1-1; d_call: NA; v_call: TRBV12-5; cdr3_aa: CASCRDALDTEAFF; cdr3_nt: TGTGCTAGTTGCCGGGATGCCCTGGACACTGAAGCTTTCTTT
clone_size: few; j_call: TRBJ1-2; d_call: TRBD1; v_call: TRBV13; cdr3_aa: CASSPHTGGYGYTF; cdr3_nt: TGTGCCAGCAGCCCCCACACAGGGGGTTATGGCTACACCTTC
clone_size: many; j_call: TRBJ2-3; d_call: NA; v_call: TRBV2; cdr3_aa: CASSAILTLTDTQYF; cdr3_nt: TGTGCCAGCAGTGCGATCCTGACCCTCACAGATACGCAGTATTTT
clone_size: NA; j_call: TRBJ2-3; d_call: NA; v_call: TRBV20-1; cdr3_aa: CSARDHIGRGDTQYF; cdr3_nt: TGCAGTGCTAGAGATCACATTGGGCGAGGAGATACGCAGTATTTT
clone_size: few; j_call: TRBJ1-3; d_call: TRBD1; v_call: TRBV25-1; cdr3_aa: CASGDRYGNTIYF; cdr3_nt: TGTGCCAGCGGGGACAGATATGGAAACACCATATATTTT
clone_size: NA; j_call: TRBJ1-2; d_call: NA; v_call: TRBV10-3; cdr3_aa: CAISVGPGHPYGYTF; cdr3_nt: NA
clone_size: NA; j_call: TRBJ2-2; d_call: TRBD2; v_call: TRBV27; cdr3_aa: CASTSGTSGTGELFF; cdr3_nt: TGTGCCAGCACTAGCGGGACGTCGGGTACCGGGGAGCTGTTTTTT
clone_size: NA; j_call: TRBJ2-7; d_call: NA; v_call: TRBV19; cdr3_aa: CASSRDAAYEQYF; cdr3_nt: TGTGCCAGTAGTAGGGACGCCGCCTACGAGCAGTACTTC
clone_size: few; j_call: TRBJ1-1; d_call: TRBD1; v_call: TRBV6-1; cdr3_aa: CASSTTGGRTEAFF; cdr3_nt: TGTGCCAGCAGCACTACAGGGGGCAGGACTGAAGCTTTCTTT
clone_size: few; j_call: TRBJ1-2; d_call: NA; v_call: TRBV6-2/TRBV6-3; cdr3_aa: CASSHGGTRVGGYTF; cdr3_nt: TGTGCCAGCAGTCACGGAGGGACAAGGGTCGGTGGCTACACCTTC
clone_size: few; j_call: TRBJ2-1; d_call: NA; v_call: TRBV7-9; cdr3_aa: CASRSLTAAGTEQFF; cdr3_nt: TGTGCCAGCCGCAGCTTAACCGCGGCGGGGACTGAGCAGTTCTTC
clone_size: NA; j_call: TRBJ1-2; d_call: NA; v_call: TRBV30; cdr3_aa: CAWSVMTGYGYTF; cdr3_nt: TGTGCCTGGAGTGTAATGACAGGCTATGGCTACACCTTC
clone_size: NA; j_call: TRBJ2-2; d_call: TRBD2; v_call: TRBV7-8; cdr3_aa: CASSDSAGAVTGELFF; cdr3_nt: TGTGCCAGCAGCGACTCAGCGGGAGCGGTTACCGGGGAGCTGTTTTTT
clone_size: many; j_call: TRBJ2-5; d_call: TRBD1; v_call: TRBV12-3/TRBV12-4; cdr3_aa: CASSSRQGYQETQYF; cdr3_nt: TGTGCCAGCAGTTCTCGACAGGGCTACCAAGAGACCCAGTACTTC
clone_size: many; j_call: TRBJ2-1; d_call: TRBD2; v_call: TRBV29-1; cdr3_aa: CSSRLAGGYYNEQFF; cdr3_nt: TGCAGCAGTAGACTAGCGGGAGGGTATTACAATGAGCAGTTCTTC
clone_size: NA; j_call: TRBJ2-5; d_call: NA; v_call: TRBV7-2; cdr3_aa: CASQSGPATQYF; cdr3_nt: TGTGCCAGTCAATCGGGCCCCGCGACCCAGTACTTC
clone_size: NA; j_call: TRBJ1-5; d_call: NA; v_call: TRBV6-2/TRBV6-3; cdr3_aa: CASSPRGQINQPQHF; cdr3_nt: TGTGCCAGCAGTCCCCGTGGGCAGATCAATCAGCCCCAGCATTTT
clone_size: few; j_call: TRBJ2-1; d_call: NA; v_call: TRBV4-1; cdr3_aa: CASSQDPRPGEQFF; cdr3_nt: TGCGCCAGCAGCCAAGATCCCAGGCCAGGGGAGCAGTTCTTC
clone_size: NA; j_call: TRBJ2-5; d_call: NA; v_call: TRBV20-1; cdr3_aa: CSAPPAFLETQYF; cdr3_nt: TGCAGTGCCCCGCCGGCCTTCCTAGAGACCCAGTACTTC
clone_size: NA; j_call: TRBJ1-2; d_call: NA; v_call: TRBV7-2; cdr3_aa: CASSLGGKGYYGYTF; cdr3_nt: TGTGCCAGCAGCTTAGGGGGGAAGGGATACTATGGCTACACCTTC
clone_size: few; j_call: TRBJ2-7; d_call: NA; v_call: TRBV2; cdr3_aa: CASNFAGLVYEQYF; cdr3_nt: TGTGCCAGCAACTTTGCCGGGCTAGTCTACGAGCAGTACTTC